The 27 T cell receptor beta chains reported below all come from one sample, sequenced in a study of cytomegalovirus exposure and HLA in healthy donors. It was with 60 Vbeta and 13 Jbeta primers that the PCR ran. Profiling relied on immunoSEQ multiplex PCR, and the TCRdb table lists in-frame clones only, not all of them. The sample comprises around 280,000 clones, around nine tenths of which are singletons, and roughly 2.1% rests with the top ten. Sequencing was done on a sample of PBMCs. These receptors were collected from a woman aged 18-29 years in good health and CMV-seronegative.

The V call is TRBV14, the J call TRBJ2-5; D ambiguous. Germline V gene sequence: CDR1 SGHDN, CDR2 FVKESK. The CDR3 is 14 residues long. V shed 2 bases and J shed 4 bases, with 11 bases lying between them. The CDR3 DNA is TGTGCCAGCAGCCAACGAGACATAGGAGAGACCCAGTACTTC. Amino acid sequence: CASSQRDIGETQYF.

J is TRBJ1-2 and V is TRBV28, with D perhaps matching TRBD1 (5 bases). The CDR3 sequence is 12 residues long. V lost 1 base, J lost 8 bases, and 8 bases lay in between. Germline V gene sequence: CDR1 MDHEN, CDR2 SYDVKM. In DNA form, the CDR3 reads TGTGCCAGCAGTTTATCCAGGGAAGGCTACACCTTC. Amino acid sequence: CASSLSREGYTF.

V is TRBV14 and J is TRBJ2-3; a possible D gene is TRBD1 (6 bases). The CDR3 contains 15 residues. Trimming shortened V by 2 bases and J by 2 bases, and 11 bases separated the two germline ends. The germline gives CDR1 SGHDN, CDR2 FVKESK. The CDR3 spells CASSQFRGFTDTQYF. In nucleotides, the CDR3 is TGTGCCAGCAGCCAATTCAGGGGATTCACAGATACGCAGTATTTT.

The J gene is TRBJ2-5, the V gene TRBV5-1, with TRBD1 matching 7 bases. V shed 4 bases and J 2 bases; nucleotides not matched to a gene: 5. The CDR3 loop spans 14 amino acids. From germline, CDR1 is SGHRS and CDR2 YFSETQ. The CDR3 is CASSGGQLQETQYF. The CDR3 bases are TGCGCCAGCAGCGGGGGACAGCTTCAAGAGACCCAGTACTTC.

The J gene is TRBJ2-2, the V gene TRBV14; 10 nucleotides agree with TRBD1. Germline V gene data show CDR1 as SGHDN and CDR2 as FVKESK. CDR3 length equals 17 residues. The junction had 9 bases not matched to a gene; V was cut back by 2 bases and J by 6 bases. CDR3 sequence: CASSQSPGQGFPGELFF. The CDR3 DNA reads as TGTGCCAGCAGCCAATCTCCGGGACAGGGGTTCCCCGGGGAGCTGTTTTTT. The full variable domain, with the rest looked up from reference TRBV14 and TRBJ2-2, is EAGVTQFPSHSVIEKGQTVTLRCDPISGHDNLYWYRRVMGKEIKFLLHFVKESKQDESGMPNNRFLAERTGGTYSTLKVQPAELEDSGVYFCASSQSPGQGFPGELFFGEGSRLTVL.

The rearrangement links TRBV10-3 to TRBJ2-1; 7 positions agree with TRBD2. CDR3 length equals 13 residues. Trimming at V came to 4 bases and at J to 9 bases, leaving 6 bases not matched to a gene. The germline V gene encodes CDR1 ENHRY and CDR2 SYGVKD. The CDR3, as DNA: TGTGCCATCAGTGGGGGTAGCGGGCCTGAGCAGTTCTTC. Translation: CAISGGSGPEQFF.

CDR3 DNA sequence: TGTGCCTCCCAGGACAAGGGGCTGATTAACACCGGGGAGCTGTTTTTT. Its translation is CASQDKGLINTGELFF. This rearrangement joins TRBV10-3 to TRBJ2-2; tentative D call: TRBD1 (5 bases). Trimming stripped 11 bases from V and 2 bases from J, with 21 bases between. Germline values: CDR1 ENHRY, CDR2 SYGVKD. The CDR3 is 16 residues long.

This clone is a singleton in its sample. J is TRBJ2-5 and V is TRBV7-2, with 9 bases identical to TRBD1. The CDR3 spans 17 residues. J gave up 4 bases and V 5 bases, and 14 bases lay outside the gene matches. Looked up from germline, CDR1 is SGHTA and CDR2 is FQGNSA. CDR3 region: CASSAGTGYPSRETQYF. CDR3 coding DNA: TGTGCCAGCAGCGCCGGGACAGGGTATCCCTCGAGAGAGACCCAGTACTTC.

The J gene is TRBJ1-2, the V gene TRBV10-2; a weak D match, TRBD1 (6 bases). V lost 8 bases and J lost 5, with 18 bases in between. Germline V gene lookup returns CDR1 WSHSY and CDR2 SAAADI. The CDR3 spans 14 residues. The CDR3 DNA reads TGCGCCAGCTATACAGGGCAGTTCGGGTATGGCTACACCTTC. This codes for CASYTGQFGYGYTF.

As to this clone: The sample carries other DNA sequences with the same CDR3. V usage is TRBV27 and J usage is TRBJ2-3, with D hard to call. V lost 4 bases to trimming and J lost 3 bases, with 5 bases between them. The CDR3 spans 12 residues. Germline-derived CDR1 and CDR2 are MNHEY and SMNVEV (reference sequence). The CDR3 protein is CASSSRTDTQYF. The CDR3 DNA is TGTGCCAGCAGTTCCCGGACAGATACGCAGTATTTT.

V is TRBV6-1 and J is TRBJ2-5; TRBD2 matches 13 bases. This CDR3 contains 15 residues. Trimming removed 4 bases from V and 5 bases from J; junction bases left unmatched: 4. CDR1 is MNHNS and CDR2 is SASEGT in the germline V gene. CDR3 in amino acids: CASSGTSGGWETQYF. The CDR3, as DNA: TGTGCCAGCAGTGGGACTAGCGGGGGCTGGGAGACCCAGTACTTC.

This chain joins TRBV5-4 and TRBJ2-1; 7 positions match TRBD1. The CDR3 is made up of 16 amino acids. V dropped 5 bases and J dropped 1; count of bases not matched to a gene: 9. The germline V gene encodes CDR1 SGHNT and CDR2 YYREEE (reference sequence). In nucleotides, the CDR3 is TGTGCCAGCAGATATTCCACAGGGGAGTCCTACAATGAGCAGTTCTTC. It codes for CASRYSTGESYNEQFF.

V is TRBV13 and J is TRBJ2-2; D is unresolved. The CDR3 spans 12 residues. Trimming removed 6 bases at V and 5 bases at J, with 7 bases between. Germline V gives CDR1 PRHDT, CDR2 FYEKMQ (reference sequence). CDR3 loop: CASRWPTGELFF. The CDR3 region has the DNA TGTGCCAGCAGATGGCCGACCGGGGAGCTGTTTTTT.

The gene calls are TRBV10-3 and TRBJ2-7; D possibly corresponds to TRBD1 (5 bases). The CDR3 spans 13 residues. V dropped 6 bases and J dropped 4 bases, with 13 bases sitting between them. CDR1 and CDR2 (germline): ENHRY, SYGVKD. The CDR3 bases are TGTGCCATCAGCTTTGACAGCCCATACGAGCAGTACTTC. This codes for CAISFDSPYEQYF.

This clone has a single count. The chain's CDR3 is CASSKQSGTGSSYEQYF. Written as DNA, the CDR3 is TGTGCCAGCAGCAAACAGTCCGGGACAGGCAGTTCCTACGAGCAGTACTTC. J is TRBJ2-7 and V is TRBV7-6, with 8 bases identical to TRBD1. The CDR3 has 17 residues. Looked up from germline, CDR1 is SGHVS and CDR2 is FNYEAQ. Germline trimming cut 5 bases from V and 1 base from J; bases unmatched to any gene: 13.

This clone came up once. The chain combines TRBV7-3 with TRBJ2-3; weak D call: TRBD1 (6 bases). V gave up 6 bases and J gave up 3 bases, with 7 bases separating them. The CDR3 spans 12 residues. CDR1 and CDR2 (germline): SGHTA, FQGTGA. The CDR3 DNA is TGTGCCAGCAGGGGGGCTACAGATACGCAGTATTTT. It codes for CASRGATDTQYF. Full variable domain (rest looked up from reference TRBV7-3 and TRBJ2-3): GAGVSQTPSNKVTEKGKYVELRCDPISGHTALYWYRQSLGQGPEFLIYFQGTGAADDSGLPNDRFFAVRPEGSVSTLKIQRTERGDSAVYLCASRGATDTQYFGPGTRLTVL.

The V call is TRBV5-1, the J call TRBJ1-2, with D maybe TRBD1 (6 bases). Germline lookup yields CDR1 SGHRS and CDR2 YFSETQ. V lost 1 base to trimming and J lost 8 bases, with 12 bases between them. CDR3 length equals 13 residues. The CDR3 DNA follows: TGCGCCAGCAGCTTGCAGGGGTTAGACGGCTACACCTTC. It is translated as CASSLQGLDGYTF. The entire variable domain, with the rest obtained from reference TRBV5-1 and TRBJ1-2, is as follows: KAGVTQTPRYLIKTRGQQVTLSCSPISGHRSVSWYQQTPGQGLQFLFEYFSETQRNKGNFPGRFSGRQFSNSRSEMNVSTLELGDSALYLCASSLQGLDGYTFGSGTRLTVV.

This clone was recorded once. Distinct nucleotide sequences in the sample also encode this CDR3. The chain employs TRBV27 and TRBJ2-7; weak D call: TRBD2 (6 bases). The germline V gene has CDR1 MNHEY and CDR2 SMNVEV (reference sequence). This CDR3 contains 13 residues. V lost 3 bases and J lost 3, with 9 bases in between. The CDR3 DNA is TGTGCCAGCAGTTTGGGGGGTTACTACGAGCAGTACTTC. It encodes CASSLGGYYEQYF.

The genes are TRBV9 and TRBJ1-3; 8 nucleotides line up with TRBD1. J lost 4 bases, V lost 0 bases, and 15 bases had no gene match. The CDR3 is 19 amino acids. Germline V CDR1 and CDR2: SGDLS, YYNGEE. CDR3 in DNA: TGTGCCAGCAGCGTAGTGTACTCCCCAGGACAGGGAAAAGGAAACACCATATATTTT. Translation gives CASSVVYSPGQGKGNTIYF. The variable domain in full, completed from reference TRBV9 and TRBJ1-3, reads DSGVTQTPKHLITATGQRVTLRCSPRSGDLSVYWYQQSLDQGLQFLIQYYNGEERAKGNILERFSAQQFPDLHSELNLSSLELGDSALYFCASSVVYSPGQGKGNTIYFGEGSWLTVV.

The chain carries TRBV7-8 and TRBJ1-6; 10 nucleotides align to TRBD1. Germline values: CDR1 SGHVS, CDR2 FQNEAQ. With 2 bases clipped from V and 7 bases from J, the junction kept 8 bases outside the gene matches. CDR3 length equals 17 residues. In nucleotides, the CDR3 is TGTGCCAGCAGCTTAATGGGGGGGGGACAGGGGAATTCACCCCTCCACTTT. It specifies CASSLMGGGQGNSPLHF.

V is TRBV5-1 and J is TRBJ2-7, with D perhaps TRBD1 (7 bases). CDR1 is SGHRS, CDR2 YFSETQ, per germline. The V end lost 4 bases, the J end lost 6 bases, and 17 bases lay between the germline ends. The CDR3 runs to 14 residues. The chain's CDR3 is CASSSLRDSGEQYF. For the CDR3, the DNA is TGCGCCAGCAGCAGCCTGCGGGACAGCGGCGAGCAGTACTTC.

The J gene is TRBJ1-1, the V gene TRBV10-3, with D possibly TRBD1 on 5 matching bases. CDR1 and CDR2 from the germline V gene are ENHRY and SYGVKD. V was shortened by 6 bases and J by 1 base, with 6 bases between the two germline ends. There are 12 residues in the CDR3. The CDR3: CAISGQNTEAFF. The CDR3 bases are TGTGCCATCAGCGGACAGAACACTGAAGCTTTCTTT.

This clone was picked up one time. The gene calls are TRBV19 and TRBJ2-1; D gene ambiguous. From germline, CDR1 is LNHDA and CDR2 SQIVND (reference sequence). Trimming left V 5 bases short and J 0 bases short, with 5 bases between. The CDR3 contains 13 residues. The CDR3 reads CASSPSSYNEQFF. The DNA for the CDR3 is TGTGCCAGTAGTCCGAGCTCCTACAATGAGCAGTTCTTC. The entire variable domain, with the rest obtained from reference TRBV19 and TRBJ2-1, is as follows: DGGITQSPKYLFRKEGQNVTLSCEQNLNHDAMYWYRQDPGQGLRLIYYSQIVNDFQKGDIAEGYSVSREKKESFPLTVTSAQKNPTAFYLCASSPSSYNEQFFGPGTRLTVL.

V is TRBV11-2 and J is TRBJ1-1; 9 bases align to TRBD1. Per the germline V gene, CDR1 is SGHAT and CDR2 is FQNNGV. With 5 bases clipped from V and 5 bases from J, the junction kept 12 bases outside the gene matches. There are 16 residues in the CDR3. The CDR3 loop is CASSAKQGAAGTEAFF. The CDR3 region has the DNA TGTGCCAGCAGCGCCAAACAGGGGGCCGCGGGAACTGAAGCTTTCTTT.

The chain uses TRBV7-3 and TRBJ2-6, with a weak D call TRBD2 (6 bases). Germline V CDR1 and CDR2: SGHTA, FQGTGA. The CDR3 spans 16 residues. V lost 7 bases and J 0 bases, leaving 13 bases between the germline ends. The CDR3 here is CASNLGGASGANVLTF. The DNA of the CDR3 is TGTGCCAGCAACCTCGGAGGGGCCTCTGGGGCCAACGTCCTGACTTTC. Drawing the rest from reference TRBV7-3 and TRBJ2-6, the complete variable domain is GAGVSQTPSNKVTEKGKYVELRCDPISGHTALYWYRQSLGQGPEFLIYFQGTGAADDSGLPNDRFFAVRPEGSVSTLKIQRTERGDSAVYLCASNLGGASGANVLTFGAGSRLTVL.

V gene TRBV21-1 combines with J gene TRBJ2-1; the table calls TRBD2, which could not be checked here. TRBV21-1 is reported as a pseudogene. CDR3 length equals 15 residues. CDR3 residues: CASSRTSRSYNEQFF. CDR3 DNA sequence: TGTGCCAGCAGCCGGACTAGCCGGTCCTACAATGAGCAGTTCTTC.

The CDR3 nucleotides are TGCGCCAGCAGCTTGGCCGGAGGGGGCGCAGGTGGCACTGAAGCTTTCTTT. Translating gives CASSLAGGGAGGTEAFF. The V call is TRBV5-1, the J call TRBJ1-1; 7 bases are a match to TRBD1. The CDR3 length is 17 residues. Germline V gene sequence: CDR1 SGHRS, CDR2 YFSETQ. V lost 0 bases to trimming and J lost 4 bases; unmatched junction nucleotides: 12.